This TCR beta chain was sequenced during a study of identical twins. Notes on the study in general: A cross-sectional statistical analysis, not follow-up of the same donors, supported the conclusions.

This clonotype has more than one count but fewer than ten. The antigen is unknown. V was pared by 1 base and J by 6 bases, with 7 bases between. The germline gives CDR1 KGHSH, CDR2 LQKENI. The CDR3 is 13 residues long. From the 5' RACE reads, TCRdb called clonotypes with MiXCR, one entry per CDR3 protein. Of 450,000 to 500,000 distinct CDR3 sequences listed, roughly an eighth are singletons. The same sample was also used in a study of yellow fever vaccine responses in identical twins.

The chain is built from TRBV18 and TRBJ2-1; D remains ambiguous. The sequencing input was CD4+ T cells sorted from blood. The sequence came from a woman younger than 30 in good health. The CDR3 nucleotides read TGTGCCAGCTCACCACAGGCCTTCAATGAGCAGTTCTTC. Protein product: CASSPQAFNEQFF.